Described below is a single TCR beta chain sequence and its context. This sample was taken from a study of blood T cell repertoires in COVID-19. Background on the study: T cells, B-cell-depleted T cells, or PBMCs provided the cDNA or gDNA that served as material.

Germline V gene data show CDR1 as MRHNA and CDR2 as SNTAGT. Trimming cost V 0 bases and J 6 bases, with 11 bases left between them. The CDR3 length is 14 residues. The repertoire was sequenced with immunoSEQ multiplex PCR; TCRdb's copy has only in-frame clones and lacks some. The table has roughly 140,000 clones, about 85% seen once. The V gene is TRBV6-4, the J gene TRBJ1-1; the D gene is possibly TRBD1 (5 bases). The sample was peripheral blood. The receptor's source is a middle-aged woman with active or convalescent COVID-19. CDR3 amino acids: CASSDSGRASEAFF. CDR3 DNA sequence: TGTGCCAGCAGTGACTCGGGCAGGGCCTCTGAAGCTTTCTTT.